The present TCR beta chain was sequenced within a study of blood T cells in healthy people across ages. Per sample, at least 6 micrograms of total RNA were extracted. Then a second PCR, running about 6 to 12 cycles, was carried out with a sample-barcoded 5' primer and a J-beta primer mix. Every cDNA was tagged by a template-switch adaptor with 12 random nucleotides. MiXCR was run by TCRdb on the 5' RACE reads, yielding one entry per CDR3 protein. The profile shows about 640,000 distinct CDR3 sequences, approximately 59% of them singletons. Trimming removed 3 bases at V and 1 base at J, with 12 bases between. The CDR3 spans 15 residues. In germline, CDR1 is MGHDK, CDR2 SYGVNS. Overall study findings and caveats: Investigators treated diversity estimates from one million T cells as underestimates. A conclusive naive versus antigen-experienced comparison was prevented by the unsorted PBMCs.

Details on this clonotype: Its antigen is unidentified.

This chain links TRBV25-1 with TRBJ2-5; D possibly uses TRBD1 or TRBD2 (6 bases each). Sequencing input: blood. The sequence derives from a man in his sixties in good health. The CDR3 bases are TGTGCCAGCAGTGAGGGATGGGGGGCCCAAGAGACCCAGTACTTC. Translation gives CASSEGWGAQETQYF.